The T cell receptor (beta chain) under discussion was sequenced for a study of cytomegalovirus exposure and HLA in healthy donors. General study points: TCR beta V- and J-gene trimming was later associated with a missense DCLRE1C variant. Only CMV serostatus was available as immune exposure information. Presence/absence analyses supposed approximately even sequencing depth among donors.

As regards this clone: Its antigen remains unknown.

Deletions cut 4 bases from V and 2 bases from J, with 9 bases between. This CDR3 has 14 residues. The V gene's germline CDR1 is MDHEN and CDR2 SYDVKM. The study ran its PCR with 60 Vbeta and 13 Jbeta primers. Per the study methods: Unique TCR beta chains numbered approximately 76 million in a later analysis, with approximately 10 million shared. This table comes from immunoSEQ multiplex PCR, and its TCRdb copy is limited to in-frame clones, with some not included. The V and J calls and the clone size are those of that table, but D and trimming were determined from the DNA. The sample holds roughly 260,000 clones, 84% seen once.

The receptor was derived from a woman aged 40-49 years in good health and CMV-seropositive. Sequencing input: PBMCs. This rearrangement joins TRBV28 to TRBJ1-5; D unresolved. The CDR3 protein is CASSWQVGNQPQHF. The CDR3 DNA follows: TGTGCCAGCAGTTGGCAGGTTGGCAATCAGCCCCAGCATTTT. Together with reference TRBV28 and TRBJ1-5, the CDR3 gives the full variable domain: DVKVTQSSRYLVKRTGEKVFLECVQDMDHENMFWYRQDPGLGLRLIYFSYDVKMKEKGDIPEGYSVSREKKERFSLILESASTNQTSMYLCASSWQVGNQPQHFGDGTRLSIL.